The 30 T cell receptor beta chains below come from one sample, sequenced in a study of blood T cell repertoires in COVID-19. Method: immunoSEQ multiplex PCR; TCRdb's copy keeps in-frame clones and lacks some. The repertoire holds 200,000 to 250,000 clones, around four fifths seen once, with around 9% in the top ten. Material for sequencing was PBMCs or T cells enriched from blood (not recorded which). All receptors come from a man aged 40-50 years who had recovered from COVID-19.

The genes are TRBV7-9 and TRBJ1-2; D ambiguous. Looked up from germline, CDR1 is SEHNR and CDR2 is FQNEAQ (reference sequence). V lost 5 bases to trimming and J lost 8 bases, with 18 bases between them. The CDR3 is 14 residues long. The CDR3 DNA sequence: TGTGCCAGCAGCCCAGAAGTCCAAACGAGGGGCTACACCTTC. Protein sequence: CASSPEVQTRGYTF. The whole variable domain, remainder taken from reference TRBV7-9 and TRBJ1-2, is DTGVSQNPRHKITKRGQNVTFRCDPISEHNRLYWYRQTLGQGPEFLTYFQNEAQLEKSRLLSDRFSAERPKGSFSTLEIQRTEQGDSAMYLCASSPEVQTRGYTFGSGTRLTVV.

V usage is TRBV19 and J usage is TRBJ1-1, with a weak D call TRBD1 (5 bases). The CDR3 totals 13 residues. Germline-derived CDR1 and CDR2 are LNHDA and SQIVND (reference sequence). The germline V and J ends were trimmed by 5 bases and 8 bases, with 15 bases remaining between them. The CDR3: CASSATRRGEAFF. The CDR3 DNA is TGTGCCAGTAGTGCGACGAGAAGGGGAGAAGCTTTCTTT.

The CDR3 DNA reads as TGTGCCAGCCGGCGGGGAAGCTCCTACAATGAGCAGTTCTTC. Amino acid sequence: CASRRGSSYNEQFF. This rearrangement joins TRBV9 to TRBJ2-1; a weak D match, TRBD2 (6 bases). CDR1 is SGDLS, CDR2 YYNGEE, per germline. Between the trimmed V and J ends, which lost 7 bases and 0 bases, there was a span of 11 bases. CDR3 size: 14 residues.

The rearrangement joins TRBV10-1 to TRBJ2-4; TRBD1 matches at 8 bases. Germline V lookup: CDR1 WNHNN, CDR2 SYGVQD (reference sequence). V lost 3 bases to trimming and J lost 0 bases; unmatched junction nucleotides: 7. There are 17 residues in the CDR3. CDR3 bases: TGCGCCAGCAGTGATGGGGACAGGAGGGGAGCCAAAAACATTCAGTACTTC. It translates to CASSDGDRRGAKNIQYF.

This chain connects TRBV7-9 to TRBJ1-5; perhaps TRBD1 as D (6 bases). The V gene's germline CDR1 is SEHNR and CDR2 FQNEAQ (reference sequence). The CDR3 has 15 amino acids. V was shortened by 0 bases and J by 6 bases, with 12 bases between the two germline ends. The CDR3: CASSLAGQGPQPQHF. The CDR3 DNA sequence: TGTGCCAGCAGCTTAGCGGGACAAGGTCCTCAGCCCCAGCATTTT.

V and J are TRBV5-1 and TRBJ1-6; D remains ambiguous. The CDR3 runs to 19 residues. V lost 0 bases, J lost 0 bases, and 16 bases lay in between. In germline, CDR1 is SGHRS, CDR2 YFSETQ. The CDR3 loop is CASSLALPSFSSYNSPLHF. CDR3 in DNA: TGCGCCAGCAGCTTGGCCTTACCAAGTTTCAGCTCCTATAATTCACCCCTCCACTTT.

CDR3 sequence reads: CASSFSGRATDTQYF. CDR3 coding DNA: TGTGCCAGCAGCTTTAGCGGGAGAGCCACAGATACGCAGTATTTT. The chain couples TRBV11-2 to TRBJ2-3, with 9 bases lining up with TRBD2. The junction had 3 bases not matched to a gene; V was cut back by 3 bases and J by 2 bases. The CDR3 has 15 amino acids. Per the germline V gene, CDR1 is SGHAT and CDR2 is FQNNGV. The complete variable domain, with remaining parts taken from reference TRBV11-2 and TRBJ2-3, reads EAGVAQSPRYKIIEKRQSVAFWCNPISGHATLYWYQQILGQGPKLLIQFQNNGVVDDSQLPKDRFSAERLKGVDSTLKIQPAKLEDSAVYLCASSFSGRATDTQYFGPGTRLTVL.

In DNA form, the CDR3 reads TGTGCCATCAGTGTACAGGGTGGAACTGAAGCTTTCTTT. It specifies CAISVQGGTEAFF. The chain has TRBV10-3 and TRBJ1-1, with D possibly being TRBD1 (6 bases). Trimming left V 4 bases short and J 5 bases short, with 11 bases between. This CDR3 has 13 amino acids. In germline, CDR1 is ENHRY, CDR2 SYGVKD.

The chain carries TRBV30 and TRBJ1-1; 7 bases are a match to TRBD1. Germline V gene sequence: CDR1 GTSNPN, CDR2 SVGIG (reference sequence). The CDR3 extends over 15 amino acids. V shed 0 bases and J 3 bases; nucleotides not matched to a gene: 7. In nucleotides, the CDR3 is TGTGCCTGGAGTGTACAGGGGCAGGGTTACACTGAAGCTTTCTTT. Amino acids: CAWSVQGQGYTEAFF. The full variable domain, its missing parts supplied by reference TRBV30 and TRBJ1-1, is SQTIHQWPATLVQPVGSPLSLECTVEGTSNPNLYWYRQAAGRGLQLLFYSVGIGQISSEVPQNLSASRPQDRQFILSSKKLLLSDSGFYLCAWSVQGQGYTEAFFGQGTRLTVV.

The chain has TRBV5-4 and TRBJ2-3; 9 bases align to TRBD1. Unmatched junction bases numbered 4, after V lost 1 base and J lost 4 bases. CDR1 SGHNT and CDR2 YYREEE come from the germline V gene (reference sequence). The length of the CDR3 is 15 residues. This CDR3 reads CASSLKTGGPDTQYF. The CDR3 coding sequence is TGTGCCAGCAGCTTGAAGACAGGGGGGCCAGATACGCAGTATTTT.

This rearrangement joins TRBV7-3 to TRBJ2-1, with TRBD2 matching 12 bases. Germline values: CDR1 SGHTA, CDR2 FQGTGA. The trim removed 4 bases at V and 10 bases at J, leaving 8 bases unmatched. The CDR3 is 15 residues long. The CDR3 is CASSSRLAGAGEQFF. In nucleotides, the CDR3 is TGTGCCAGCAGCTCCAGACTAGCGGGGGCCGGGGAGCAGTTCTTC.

There are a few counts of this clone. The chain employs TRBV4-2 and TRBJ1-3; D is possibly TRBD1 (5 bases). The CDR3 is 17 residues long. V dropped 6 bases and J dropped 0 bases, with 18 bases sitting between them. CDR1 LGHNA and CDR2 YNFKEQ come from the germline V gene. The CDR3 DNA reads TGTGCCAGCAGTCCTGGGGGAGGGGCACACTCTGGAAACACCATATATTTT. Translated: CASSPGGGAHSGNTIYF.

This clone turned up a few times. V gene TRBV27 combines with J gene TRBJ2-6, with D perhaps TRBD1 (5 bases). The CDR3 has 17 residues. Germline V gene data show CDR1 as MNHEY and CDR2 as SMNVEV (reference sequence). V was clipped by 3 bases and J by 2 bases, with 14 bases between them. The CDR3 bases are TGTGCCAGCAGTTTTTTAGGCAGGGCGGCTGGGGCCAACGTCCTGACTTTC. Translated: CASSFLGRAAGANVLTF.

The genes are TRBV2 and TRBJ2-7; 7 bases line up with TRBD1. The germline gives CDR1 SNHLY, CDR2 FYNNEI. The CDR3 totals 15 residues. V lost 0 bases, J lost 2 bases, and 4 bases stayed unmatched. The CDR3 spells CASSEAGQGAYEQYF. CDR3 nucleotide sequence: TGTGCCAGCAGTGAAGCGGGCCAGGGGGCCTACGAGCAGTACTTC.

The chain has TRBV5-4 and TRBJ2-3; tentatively, D is TRBD2 (6 bases). The V gene's germline CDR1 is SGHNT and CDR2 YYREEE (reference sequence). The CDR3 consists of 16 residues. The V end was cut by 0 bases, the J end by 2 bases, with 13 bases between. In nucleotides, the CDR3 is TGTGCCAGCAGCTTGGGAGGGACTTATGCCACAGATACGCAGTATTTT. Amino acids: CASSLGGTYATDTQYF.

The chain uses TRBV12-3 or TRBV12-4 and TRBJ1-2; 7 bases are a match to TRBD1. The J segment lost 3 bases and the V segment lost 6 bases, leaving 4 bases of the junction unmatched. The CDR3 consists of 13 residues. The DNA of the CDR3 is TGTGCCAGCAGCAGGGGGATTGACTATGGCTACACCTTC. Encoded protein: CASSRGIDYGYTF.

This rearrangement joins TRBV6-5 to TRBJ2-2; D ambiguous. The V and J ends lost 0 bases and 3 bases respectively, with 5 bases between them. Germline CDR1 is MNHEY and CDR2 is SVGAGI. CDR3 length: 14 residues. The CDR3 sequence: CASSYSGDTGELFF. The DNA for the CDR3 is TGTGCCAGCAGTTACTCTGGAGACACCGGGGAGCTGTTTTTT.

This chain joins TRBV12-3 or TRBV12-4 and TRBJ2-7, with 8 bases matching TRBD1. Trimming took 6 bases from V and 3 from J; bases not matched to a gene: 4. The CDR3 runs to 13 residues. As DNA, the CDR3 is TGTGCCAGCAGCGACAGGGGCGACTACGAGCAGTACTTC. Translating gives CASSDRGDYEQYF.

The chain links TRBV30 to TRBJ1-2, with D hard to call. The CDR3 runs to 12 residues. V was pared by 0 bases and J by 5 bases, with 7 bases between. Germline V gene lookup returns CDR1 GTSNPN and CDR2 SVGIG (reference sequence). CDR3 amino acids: CAWSVRTYGYTF. The CDR3 DNA is TGTGCCTGGAGTGTAAGGACTTATGGCTACACCTTC.

The chain recombines TRBV7-9 with TRBJ1-3; no clear D. Trimming removed 2 bases at V and 4 bases at J, with 12 bases between. Germline V gene data show CDR1 as SEHNR and CDR2 as FQNEAQ (reference sequence). The CDR3 totals 15 residues. CDR3 bases: TGTGCCAGCAGCTTAAATCCTCTGGGCGGAAACACCATATATTTT. Encoded protein: CASSLNPLGGNTIYF.

The rearrangement links TRBV7-9 to TRBJ2-2; perhaps TRBD1 as D (5 bases). V was clipped by 5 bases and J by 1 base, with 8 bases between them. Germline CDR1 SEHNR, CDR2 FQNEAQ (reference sequence). The CDR3 totals 14 residues. CDR3 coding DNA: TGTGCCAGCAGCGCTACAGGGAACACCGGGGAGCTGTTTTTT. Translation gives CASSATGNTGELFF.

V usage is TRBV30 and J usage is TRBJ2-7, with a possible D match to TRBD1 (6 bases). Looked up from germline, CDR1 is GTSNPN and CDR2 is SVGIG (reference sequence). The CDR3 runs 11 residues. Between the trimmed V and J ends, which lost 7 bases and 2 bases, there was a span of 9 bases. CDR3: CASRTAYEQYF. The CDR3 DNA reads as TGTGCCTCTAGGACAGCCTACGAGCAGTACTTC. Full variable domain (remainder filled in from reference TRBV30 and TRBJ2-7): SQTIHQWPATLVQPVGSPLSLECTVEGTSNPNLYWYRQAAGRGLQLLFYSVGIGQISSEVPQNLSASRPQDRQFILSSKKLLLSDSGFYLCASRTAYEQYFGPGTRLTVT.

The chain is built from TRBV12-3 or TRBV12-4 and TRBJ2-3; the D gene is possibly TRBD2 (6 bases). V was cut by 1 base and J by 4 bases, with 6 bases left in between. There are 13 residues in the CDR3. CDR3 protein: CASSLGGADTQYF. CDR3 nucleotides: TGTGCCAGCAGTTTAGGGGGGGCAGATACGCAGTATTTT.

The chain uses TRBV5-4 and TRBJ2-5; TRBD1 matches at 12 bases. J gave up 5 bases and V 3 bases, and 8 bases lay outside the gene matches. Germline V gene lookup returns CDR1 SGHNT and CDR2 YYREEE (reference sequence). The CDR3 is made up of 16 amino acids. Here the CDR3 DNA reads TGTGCCAGCAGCTGGGGGGGACAGGGGGCGGTGGAGACCCAGTACTTC. The encoded protein is CASSWGGQGAVETQYF.

This clone was detected only a few times. V is TRBV5-8 and J is TRBJ1-5; D unclear. V dropped 0 bases and J dropped 2 bases, with 9 bases sitting between them. The CDR3 runs to 15 residues. Germline V gene lookup returns CDR1 SGHTS and CDR2 YDEGEE. CDR3 nucleotides: TGTGCCAGCAGCTTGGCCTACCAGGGCAATCAGCCCCAGCATTTT. It specifies CASSLAYQGNQPQHF.

The rearrangement links TRBV5-1 to TRBJ1-6; 11 nucleotides line up with TRBD1. Germline V gene lookup returns CDR1 SGHRS and CDR2 YFSETQ. V lost 3 bases to trimming and J lost 10 bases; unmatched junction nucleotides: 3. The CDR3 has 14 amino acids. The CDR3 loop is CASSWTGGNSPLHF. The CDR3 nucleotides are TGCGCCAGCAGCTGGACAGGGGGCAACTCACCCCTCCACTTT.

This clone showed up many times. Here the CDR3 DNA reads TGCGCCAGCAGCCAAGAGCTTTCCGGTAATTCACCCCTCCACTTT. It specifies CASSQELSGNSPLHF. The chain is built from TRBV4-1 and TRBJ1-6; D is undetermined. Deletions cut 0 bases from V and 6 bases from J, with 9 bases between. The CDR3 contains 15 residues. Per germline, CDR1 MGHRA and CDR2 YSYEKL.

The gene calls are TRBV7-3 and TRBJ2-1; 12 nucleotides line up with TRBD2. J lost 10 bases, V lost 0 bases, and 7 bases had no gene match. CDR3 size: 16 residues. Germline V gene sequence: CDR1 SGHTA, CDR2 FQGTGA. CDR3 sequence (DNA): TGTGCCAGCAGCTTAACCGGGACTAGCGGGCTCACGGAGCAGTTCTTC. It encodes CASSLTGTSGLTEQFF.

V is TRBV15 and J is TRBJ2-2, with 11 positions matching TRBD1. The junction had 7 bases not matched to a gene; V was cut back by 2 bases and J by 8 bases. Germline lookup yields CDR1 LNHNV and CDR2 YYDKDF (reference sequence). The CDR3 has 16 residues. The CDR3 region is CATSRPRTGGAGELFF. In nucleotides, the CDR3 is TGTGCCACCAGCAGACCTCGGACAGGGGGCGCGGGGGAGCTGTTTTTT.

The rearrangement links TRBV5-6 to TRBJ1-6, with 7 bases aligning to TRBD1. Germline V CDR1 and CDR2: SGHDT, YYEEEE. The CDR3 covers 15 residues. J lost 6 bases, V lost 4 bases, and 7 bases had no gene match. CDR3 sequence: CASSTGTATNSPLHF. The CDR3 nucleotides are TGTGCCAGCAGCACCGGGACAGCGACTAATTCACCCCTCCACTTT.